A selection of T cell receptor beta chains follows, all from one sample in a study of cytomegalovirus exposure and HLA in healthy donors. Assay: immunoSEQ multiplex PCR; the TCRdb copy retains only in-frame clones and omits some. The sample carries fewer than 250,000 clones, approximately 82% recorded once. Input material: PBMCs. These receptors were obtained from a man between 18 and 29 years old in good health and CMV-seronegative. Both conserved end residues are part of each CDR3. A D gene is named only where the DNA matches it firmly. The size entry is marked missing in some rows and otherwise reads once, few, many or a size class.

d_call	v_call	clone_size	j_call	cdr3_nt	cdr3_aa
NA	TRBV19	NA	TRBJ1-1	TGTGCCAGTAGTAGTAAAGGGGGCACTGAAGCTTTCTTT	CASSSKGGTEAFF
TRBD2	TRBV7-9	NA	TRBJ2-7	TGTGCCAGCAGCTTAGGGGTAGCGGGAGACTCCTACGAGCAGTACTTC	CASSLGVAGDSYEQYF
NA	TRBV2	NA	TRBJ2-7	TGTGCCAGCAGCGACGAAGGGGGACCCTACGAGCAGTACTTC	CASSDEGGPYEQYF
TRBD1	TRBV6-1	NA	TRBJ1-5	TGTGCCAGCAGTGAAGGGACAGGGGACAATCAGCCCCAGCATTTT	CASSEGTGDNQPQHF
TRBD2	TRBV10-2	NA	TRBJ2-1	TGCGCCAGCACGAGCGGGAGCTCGGATGAGCAGTTCTTC	CASTSGSSDEQFF
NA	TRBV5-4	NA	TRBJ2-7	TGTGCCAGCAGCTTGAAACAGGGTGGCGACGAGCAGTACTTC	CASSLKQGGDEQYF
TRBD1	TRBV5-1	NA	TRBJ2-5	TGCGCCAGCAGCTTGGCCTCGGGACAGGGACCAGCGACCCAGTACTTC	CASSLASGQGPATQYF
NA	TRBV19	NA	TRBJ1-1	TGTGCCAGTAGTAAACAGCCACAGGGTAGGGTAAACACTGAAGCTTTCTTT	CASSKQPQGRVNTEAFF
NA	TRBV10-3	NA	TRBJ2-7	TGTGCCATCAGCTCCTCCTACGAGCAGTACTTC	CAISSSYEQYF
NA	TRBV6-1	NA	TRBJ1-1	TGTGCCAGCAGTGAAGCGGGTTTGGGGTTACGGGGGGTTGGCACTGAAGCTTTCTTT	CASSEAGLGLRGVGTEAFF
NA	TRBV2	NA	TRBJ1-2	TGTGCCAGCAGCTCGGACACCCCGCTCTATGGCTACACCTTC	CASSSDTPLYGYTF
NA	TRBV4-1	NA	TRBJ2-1	TGCGCCAGCAGCTATGACACAAACAATGAGCAGTTCTTC	CASSYDTNNEQFF
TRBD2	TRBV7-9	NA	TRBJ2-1	TGTGCCAGCAGCTTCGGGAGACGGACTAGCCCCCCCAATGAGCAGTTCTTC	CASSFGRRTSPPNEQFF
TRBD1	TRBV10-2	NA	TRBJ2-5	TGCGCCAGCAGATACAGGGGGCGGGAGACCCAGTACTTC	CASRYRGRETQYF
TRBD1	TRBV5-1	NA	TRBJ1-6	TGCGCCAGCAGCTTGGAGGGGGCGGGTAATTCACCCCTCCACTTT	CASSLEGAGNSPLHF
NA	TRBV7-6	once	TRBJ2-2	TGTGCCAGCAGCCCAATGACAGCGAACACCGGGGAGCTGTTTTTT	CASSPMTANTGELFF
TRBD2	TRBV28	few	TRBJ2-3	TGTGCCAGCAGTCTGGGACTACAGGTTACGCAGTATTTT	CASSLGLQVTQYF
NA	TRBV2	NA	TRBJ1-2	TGTGCCAGCGCCTATCGGGTCGCAGCTAACTATGGCTACACCTTC	CASAYRVAANYGYTF
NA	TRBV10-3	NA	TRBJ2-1	TGTGCCATCAAGCCGCGGGACTACAATGAGCAGTTCTTC	CAIKPRDYNEQFF
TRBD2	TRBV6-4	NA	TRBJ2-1	TGTGCCAGCAGTCCGGGGGGGGGCGGAGGCTCCTACAATGAGCAGTTCTTC	CASSPGGGGGSYNEQFF
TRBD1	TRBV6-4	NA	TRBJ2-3	TGTGCCAGCAGTATGGGACAGGGCACAGATACGCAGTATTTT	CASSMGQGTDTQYF
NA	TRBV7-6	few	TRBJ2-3	TGTGCCAGCAGCTGGGGACACTCGATAAAAACAGATACGCAGTATTTT	CASSWGHSIKTDTQYF